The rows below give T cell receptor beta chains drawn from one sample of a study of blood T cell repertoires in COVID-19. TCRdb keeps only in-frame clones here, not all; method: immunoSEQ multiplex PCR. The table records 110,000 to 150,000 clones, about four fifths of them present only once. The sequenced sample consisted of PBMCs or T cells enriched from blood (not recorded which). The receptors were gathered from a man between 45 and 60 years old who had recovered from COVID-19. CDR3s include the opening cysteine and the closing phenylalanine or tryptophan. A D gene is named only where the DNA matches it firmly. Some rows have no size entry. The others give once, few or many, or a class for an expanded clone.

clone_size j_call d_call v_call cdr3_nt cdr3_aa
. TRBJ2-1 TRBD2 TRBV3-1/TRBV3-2 TGTGCCAGCAGCCATTACATCATCGGGACTAGCGGGGGCAATGAGCAGTTCTTC CASSHYIIGTSGGNEQFF
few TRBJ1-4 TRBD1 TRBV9 TGTGCCAGCAGCTTATCCGGGACAGGGTCCGAAAAACTGTTTTTT CASSLSGTGSEKLFF
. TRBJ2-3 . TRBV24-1 TGTGCCACCAGTGATTTGCAATGGCAGGGGAGCACAGATACGCAGTATTTT CATSDLQWQGSTDTQYF
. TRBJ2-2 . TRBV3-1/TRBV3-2 TGTGCCAGCAGGTTGGGGGGAGGCGGGGAGCTGTTTTTT CASRLGGGGELFF
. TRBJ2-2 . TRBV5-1 TGCGCCAGCAGCTTGCGCAGGGAATTAGACACCGGGGAGCTGTTTTTT CASSLRRELDTGELFF
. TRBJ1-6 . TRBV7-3 TGTGCCAGCAGCTTTGACAGGAATTTACCCCTCCACTTT CASSFDRNLPLHF
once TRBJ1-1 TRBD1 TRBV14 TGTGCCAGCAGCCTCGGACAGGGGACTGAAGCTTTCTTT CASSLGQGTEAFF
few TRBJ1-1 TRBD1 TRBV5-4 TGTGCCAGCAGCTCCCAGACAGGGGAGAACACTGAAGCTTTCTTT CASSSQTGENTEAFF
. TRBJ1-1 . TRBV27 TGTGCCAGCAGCTTCCTAGCGGTGGGGGGGCCCACTGAAGCTTTCTTT CASSFLAVGGPTEAFF
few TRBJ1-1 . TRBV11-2 TGTGCCAGCAGCTTAGCCAGTCTAGGCAGCGGAGCTTTCTTT CASSLASLGSGAFF
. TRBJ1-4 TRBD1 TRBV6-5 TGTGCCAGCAGCTTACAGGGGGCTATCGCAGAAAAACTGTTTTTT CASSLQGAIAEKLFF
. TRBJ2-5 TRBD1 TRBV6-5 TGTGCCAGCGCGGACAGGTACCAAGAGACCCAGTACTTC CASADRYQETQYF
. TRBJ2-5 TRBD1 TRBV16 TGTGCCAGCAGCCAATACAGGGGGCAAGAGACCCAGTACTTC CASSQYRGQETQYF
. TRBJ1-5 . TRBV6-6 TGTGCCAGCAGTTCGCAGGGGAGCAATCAGCCCCAGCATTTT CASSSQGSNQPQHF
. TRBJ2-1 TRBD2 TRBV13 TGTGCCAGCAGCCCACCCGCTAGCGGGGGTAACAATGAGCAGTTCTTC CASSPPASGGNNEQFF
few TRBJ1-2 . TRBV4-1 TGCGCCAGCAGCCAAGACGTTTGGAGGGTGAACTATGGCTACACCTTC CASSQDVWRVNYGYTF
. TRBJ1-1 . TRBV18 TGTGCCAGCTCATACGTTGAGGGATTTGACACTGAAGCTTTCTTT CASSYVEGFDTEAFF
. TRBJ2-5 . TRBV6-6 TGTGCCAGCCGGGGAAACCAAGAGACCCAGTACTTC CASRGNQETQYF
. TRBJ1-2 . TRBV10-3 TGTGCCATCAGTGGCGGGACGGGGGACTATGGCTACACCTTC CAISGGTGDYGYTF
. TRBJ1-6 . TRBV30 TGTGCCTGGGGCTCAGTCGCCAGGGATAATTCACCCCTCCACTTT CAWGSVARDNSPLHF
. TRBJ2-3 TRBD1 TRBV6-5 TGTGCCAGCAGTACAGGGGGGTACTACACAGATACGCAGTATTTT CASSTGGYYTDTQYF
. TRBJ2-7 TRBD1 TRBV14 TGTGCCAGCAGCCAAGATTTCGGACAGGGACGTAACGAGCAGTACTTC CASSQDFGQGRNEQYF
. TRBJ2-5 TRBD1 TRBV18 TGTGCCAGCTCACCGCAGATACAAAGGGGGCCTGAGACCCAGTACTTC CASSPQIQRGPETQYF
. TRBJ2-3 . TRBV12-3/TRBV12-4 TGTGCCAGCAGACCTACAGGATTAGATACGCAGTATTTT CASRPTGLDTQYF
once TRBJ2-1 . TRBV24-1 TGTGCCACCAGTGATCCTGGGGCAGGGCCCTACAATGAGCAGTTCTTC CATSDPGAGPYNEQFF